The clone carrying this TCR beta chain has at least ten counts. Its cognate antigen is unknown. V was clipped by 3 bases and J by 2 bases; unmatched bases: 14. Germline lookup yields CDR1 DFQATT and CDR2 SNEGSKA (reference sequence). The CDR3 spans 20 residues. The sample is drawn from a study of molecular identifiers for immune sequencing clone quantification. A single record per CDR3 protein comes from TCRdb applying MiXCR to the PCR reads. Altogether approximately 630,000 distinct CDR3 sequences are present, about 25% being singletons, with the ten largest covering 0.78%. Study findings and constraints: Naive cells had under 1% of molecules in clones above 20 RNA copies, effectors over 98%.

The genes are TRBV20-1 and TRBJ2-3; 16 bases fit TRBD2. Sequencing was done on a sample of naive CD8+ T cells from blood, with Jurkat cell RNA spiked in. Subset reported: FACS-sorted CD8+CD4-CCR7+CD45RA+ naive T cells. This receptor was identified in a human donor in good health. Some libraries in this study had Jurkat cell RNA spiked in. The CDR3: CSASAPGLAGGPGYTDTQYF. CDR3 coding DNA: TGCAGTGCTAGCGCCCCGGGACTAGCGGGAGGGCCGGGCTACACAGATACGCAGTATTTT.